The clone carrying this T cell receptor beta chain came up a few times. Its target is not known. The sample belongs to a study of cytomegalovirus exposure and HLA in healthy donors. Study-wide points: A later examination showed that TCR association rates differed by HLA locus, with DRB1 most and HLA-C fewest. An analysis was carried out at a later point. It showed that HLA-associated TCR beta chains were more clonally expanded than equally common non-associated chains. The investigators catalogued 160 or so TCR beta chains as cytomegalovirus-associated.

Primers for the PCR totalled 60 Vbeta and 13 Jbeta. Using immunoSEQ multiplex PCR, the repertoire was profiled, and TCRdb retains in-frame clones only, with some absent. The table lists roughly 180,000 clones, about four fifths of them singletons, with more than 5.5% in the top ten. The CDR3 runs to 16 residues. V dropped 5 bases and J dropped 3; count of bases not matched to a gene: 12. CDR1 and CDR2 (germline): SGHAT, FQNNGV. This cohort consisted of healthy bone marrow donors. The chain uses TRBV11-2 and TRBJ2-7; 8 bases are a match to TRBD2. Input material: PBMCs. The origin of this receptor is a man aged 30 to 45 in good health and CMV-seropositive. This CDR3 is CASSDQTGLVGYEQYF. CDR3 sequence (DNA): TGTGCCAGCAGCGACCAAACGGGACTAGTTGGCTACGAGCAGTACTTC.